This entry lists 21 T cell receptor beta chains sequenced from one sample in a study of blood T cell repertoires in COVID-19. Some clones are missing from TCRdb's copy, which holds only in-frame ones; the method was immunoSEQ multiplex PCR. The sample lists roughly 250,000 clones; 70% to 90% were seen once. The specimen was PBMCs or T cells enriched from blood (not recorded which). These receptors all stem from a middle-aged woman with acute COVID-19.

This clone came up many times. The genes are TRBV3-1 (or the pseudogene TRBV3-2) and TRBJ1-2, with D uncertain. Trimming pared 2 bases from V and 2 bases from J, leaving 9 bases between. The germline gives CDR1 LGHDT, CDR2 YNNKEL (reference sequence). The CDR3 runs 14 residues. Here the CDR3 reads CASSQQVVNYGYTF. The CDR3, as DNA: TGTGCCAGCAGCCAACAGGTGGTGAACTATGGCTACACCTTC.

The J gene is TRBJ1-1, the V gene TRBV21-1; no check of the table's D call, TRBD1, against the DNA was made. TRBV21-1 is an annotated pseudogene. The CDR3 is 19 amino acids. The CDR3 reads CATHPFGATGGRGRTEAFF. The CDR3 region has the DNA TGTGCCACGCACCCCTTCGGCGCGACAGGGGGCAGGGGACGAACTGAAGCTTTCTTT.

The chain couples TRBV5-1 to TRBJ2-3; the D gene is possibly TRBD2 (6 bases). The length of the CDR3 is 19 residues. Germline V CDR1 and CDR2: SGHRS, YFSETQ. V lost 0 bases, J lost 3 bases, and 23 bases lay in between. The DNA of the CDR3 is TGCGCCAGCAGCTTGGGGGTTCCCCGGGAGTCCTCGAGGACAGATACGCAGTATTTT. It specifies CASSLGVPRESSRTDTQYF. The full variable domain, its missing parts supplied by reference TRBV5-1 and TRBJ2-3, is KAGVTQTPRYLIKTRGQQVTLSCSPISGHRSVSWYQQTPGQGLQFLFEYFSETQRNKGNFPGRFSGRQFSNSRSEMNVSTLELGDSALYLCASSLGVPRESSRTDTQYFGPGTRLTVL.

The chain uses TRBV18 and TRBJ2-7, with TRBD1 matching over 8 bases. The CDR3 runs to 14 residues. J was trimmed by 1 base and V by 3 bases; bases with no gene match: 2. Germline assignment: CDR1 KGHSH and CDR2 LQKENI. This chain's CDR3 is CASSPDRESYEQYF. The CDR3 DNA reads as TGTGCCAGCTCACCGGACAGGGAATCCTACGAGCAGTACTTC. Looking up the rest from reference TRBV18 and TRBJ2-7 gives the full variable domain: NAGVMQNPRHLVRRRGQEARLRCSPMKGHSHVYWYRQLPEEGLKFMVYLQKENIIDESGMPKERFSAEFPKEGPSILRIQQVVRGDSAAYFCASSPDRESYEQYFGPGTRLTVT.

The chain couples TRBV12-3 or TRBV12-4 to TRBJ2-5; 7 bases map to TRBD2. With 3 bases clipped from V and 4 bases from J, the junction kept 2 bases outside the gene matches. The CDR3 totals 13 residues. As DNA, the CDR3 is TGTGCCAGCAGTTTTGGCGGGAGAGAGACCCAGTACTTC. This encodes CASSFGGRETQYF.

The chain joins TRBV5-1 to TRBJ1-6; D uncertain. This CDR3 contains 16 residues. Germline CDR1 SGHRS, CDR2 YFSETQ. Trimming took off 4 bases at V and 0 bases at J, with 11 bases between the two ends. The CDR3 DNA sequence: TGCGCCAGCAGCCCGACATTTACCTCCTATAATTCACCCCTCCACTTT. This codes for CASSPTFTSYNSPLHF.

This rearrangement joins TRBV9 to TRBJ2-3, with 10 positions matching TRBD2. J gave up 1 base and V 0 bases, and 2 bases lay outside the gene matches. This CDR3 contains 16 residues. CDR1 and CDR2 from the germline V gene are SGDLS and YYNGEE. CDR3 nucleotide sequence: TGTGCCAGCAGCGTAGCCGGGACTAGCGGCACAGATACGCAGTATTTT. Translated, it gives CASSVAGTSGTDTQYF.

CDR3 nucleotides: TGTGCCAGCAGTAGCGGGAGTGGTTACAATGAGCAGTTCTTC. As protein: CASSSGSGYNEQFF. The V gene is TRBV28, the J gene TRBJ2-1; 8 nucleotides match TRBD2. CDR1 is MDHEN and CDR2 is SYDVKM in the germline V gene. V shed 5 bases, J shed 4 bases, and the junction held 4 bases outside the gene matches. This CDR3 is 14 amino acids long.

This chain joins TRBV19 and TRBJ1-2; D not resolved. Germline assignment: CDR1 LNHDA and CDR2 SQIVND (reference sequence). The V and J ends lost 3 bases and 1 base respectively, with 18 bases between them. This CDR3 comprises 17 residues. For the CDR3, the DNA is TGTGCCAGTAGTATCGTTGCGAGCGGCTCCTTTAACTATGGCTACACCTTC. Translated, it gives CASSIVASGSFNYGYTF.

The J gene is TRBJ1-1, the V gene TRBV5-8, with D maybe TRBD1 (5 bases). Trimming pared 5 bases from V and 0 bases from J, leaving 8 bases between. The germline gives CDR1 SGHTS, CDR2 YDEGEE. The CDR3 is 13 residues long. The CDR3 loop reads CASRPTVNTEAFF. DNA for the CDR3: TGTGCCAGCAGACCGACAGTGAACACTGAAGCTTTCTTT.

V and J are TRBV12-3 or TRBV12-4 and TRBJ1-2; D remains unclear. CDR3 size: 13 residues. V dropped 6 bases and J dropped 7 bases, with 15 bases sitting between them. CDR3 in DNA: TGTGCCAGCAGACTACTAGCCGAACGTGGCTACACCTTC. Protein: CASRLLAERGYTF.

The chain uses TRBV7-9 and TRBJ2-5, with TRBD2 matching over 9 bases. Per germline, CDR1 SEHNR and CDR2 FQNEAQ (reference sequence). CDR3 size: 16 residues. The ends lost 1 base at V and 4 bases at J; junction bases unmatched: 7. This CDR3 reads CASSLGFRGLAETQYF. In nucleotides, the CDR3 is TGTGCCAGCAGCTTAGGGTTCCGGGGACTAGCAGAGACCCAGTACTTC.

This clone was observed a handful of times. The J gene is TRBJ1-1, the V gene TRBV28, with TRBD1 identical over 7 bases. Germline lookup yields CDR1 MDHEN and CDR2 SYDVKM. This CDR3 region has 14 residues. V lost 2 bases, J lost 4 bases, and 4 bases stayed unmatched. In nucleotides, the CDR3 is TGTGCCAGCAGTTTAGGCAGGGGGTTCACTGAAGCTTTCTTT. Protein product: CASSLGRGFTEAFF.

The CDR3 here is CASSAFPTGLADTQYF. The CDR3 DNA reads TGTGCCAGCAGCGCGTTCCCCACGGGATTGGCAGATACGCAGTATTTT. V is TRBV9 and J is TRBJ2-3; tentatively, D is TRBD2 (5 bases). CDR3 size: 16 residues. Trimming took 3 bases from V and 4 from J, leaving 18 bases between them. Germline CDR1 reads SGDLS; CDR2 reads YYNGEE.

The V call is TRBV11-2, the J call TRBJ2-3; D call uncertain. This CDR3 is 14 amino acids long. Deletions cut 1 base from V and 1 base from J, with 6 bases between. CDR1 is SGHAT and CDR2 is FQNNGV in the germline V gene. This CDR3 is CASSLVSGTDTQYF. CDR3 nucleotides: TGTGCCAGCAGCTTAGTGAGCGGCACAGATACGCAGTATTTT.

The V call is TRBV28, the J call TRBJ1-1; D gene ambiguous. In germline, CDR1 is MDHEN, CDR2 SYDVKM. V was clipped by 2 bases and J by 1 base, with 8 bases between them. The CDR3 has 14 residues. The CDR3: CASSLAQSNTEAFF. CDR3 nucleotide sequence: TGTGCCAGCAGTTTAGCACAGTCGAACACTGAAGCTTTCTTT. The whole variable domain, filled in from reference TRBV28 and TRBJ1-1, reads DVKVTQSSRYLVKRTGEKVFLECVQDMDHENMFWYRQDPGLGLRLIYFSYDVKMKEKGDIPEGYSVSREKKERFSLILESASTNQTSMYLCASSLAQSNTEAFFGQGTRLTVV.

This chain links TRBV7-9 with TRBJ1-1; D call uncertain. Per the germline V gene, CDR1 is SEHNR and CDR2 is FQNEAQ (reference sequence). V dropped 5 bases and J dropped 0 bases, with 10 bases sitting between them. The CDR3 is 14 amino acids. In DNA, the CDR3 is TGTGCCAGCAGCCCCACGCGGATGAACACTGAAGCTTTCTTT. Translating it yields CASSPTRMNTEAFF.

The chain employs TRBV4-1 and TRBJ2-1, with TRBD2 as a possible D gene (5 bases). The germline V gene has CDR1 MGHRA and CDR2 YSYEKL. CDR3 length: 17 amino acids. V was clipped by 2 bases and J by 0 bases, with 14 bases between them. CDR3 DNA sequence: TGCGCCAGCAGCCAACACCTTGGACTGAGCTCCTACAATGAGCAGTTCTTC. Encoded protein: CASSQHLGLSSYNEQFF.

CDR3: CASSYDGRAPDTQYF. DNA of the CDR3: TGTGCCAGCAGTTACGACGGGAGGGCCCCAGATACGCAGTATTTT. The chain links TRBV27 to TRBJ2-3; 8 nucleotides match TRBD2. The V segment lost 4 bases and the J segment 4 bases; nucleotides outside the gene matches: 7. Per germline, CDR1 MNHEY and CDR2 SMNVEV (reference sequence). This CDR3 is 15 amino acids long.

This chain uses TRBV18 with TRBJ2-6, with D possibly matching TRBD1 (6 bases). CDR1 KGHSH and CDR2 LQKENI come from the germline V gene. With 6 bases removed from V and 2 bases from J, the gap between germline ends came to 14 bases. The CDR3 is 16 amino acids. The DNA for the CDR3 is TGTGCCAGCTCCCCCCAAGGGGGAGCTGGGGCCAACGTCCTGACTTTC. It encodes CASSPQGGAGANVLTF.

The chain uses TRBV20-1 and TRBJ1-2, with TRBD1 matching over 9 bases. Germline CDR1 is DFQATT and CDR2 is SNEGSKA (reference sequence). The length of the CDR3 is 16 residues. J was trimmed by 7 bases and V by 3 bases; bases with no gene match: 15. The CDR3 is CSASRGQGAWGLGYTF. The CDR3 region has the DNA TGCAGTGCTAGTCGGGGACAGGGTGCCTGGGGGCTTGGCTACACCTTC.